This T cell receptor (beta chain) was obtained from a study of T cell clonality in common variable immunodeficiency. Caucasian heritage predominated among both patients and controls. This clone has ten or more counts. The antigen remains unidentified. The sequence runs out 3 residues before the end of the CDR3; the remainder is reconstructed from the germline J gene. Study-wide findings and caveats: Fewer TCRbeta clones were shared among CVID subjects than controls.

CVID and control samples used equivalent genomic DNA input. Some clones are missing from TCRdb's copy, which holds only in-frame ones; the method was immunoSEQ multiplex PCR. Observed in the sample are 35,000 to 55,000 clones, none of them singletons. Germline CDR1 and CDR2: DFQATT and SNEGSKA (reference sequence). V shed 0 bases and J shed 7 bases, with 21 bases lying between them. The CDR3 loop spans 17 amino acids. The chain couples TRBV20-1 to TRBJ1-4, with D perhaps matching TRBD1 (6 bases). The receptor was derived from a person between 18 and 75 years old in good health. Material: peripheral blood mononuclear cells. This CDR3 reads CSARDSLQGWGGEKLFF. Partial CDR3 DNA: TGCAGTGCTAGAGATTCCCTCCAGGGGTGGGGAGGTGAAAAA.